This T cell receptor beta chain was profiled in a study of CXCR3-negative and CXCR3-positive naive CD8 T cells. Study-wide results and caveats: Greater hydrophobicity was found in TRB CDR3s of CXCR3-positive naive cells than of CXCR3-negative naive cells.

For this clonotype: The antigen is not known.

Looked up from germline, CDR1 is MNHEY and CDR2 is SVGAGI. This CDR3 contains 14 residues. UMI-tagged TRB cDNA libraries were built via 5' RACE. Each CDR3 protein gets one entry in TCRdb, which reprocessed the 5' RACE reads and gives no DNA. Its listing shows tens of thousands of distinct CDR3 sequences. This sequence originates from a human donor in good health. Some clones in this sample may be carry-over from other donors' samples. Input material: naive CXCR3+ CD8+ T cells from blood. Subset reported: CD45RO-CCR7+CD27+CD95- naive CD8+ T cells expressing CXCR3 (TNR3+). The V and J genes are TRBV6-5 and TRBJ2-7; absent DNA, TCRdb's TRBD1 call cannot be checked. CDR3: CASSYGAGFYEQYF.